A selection of T cell receptor beta chains follows, all from one sample in a study of shared clonotypes between healthy human individuals. The repertoire was sequenced with immunoSEQ multiplex PCR; TCRdb's copy has only in-frame clones and lacks some. This sample has roughly 640,000 clones, with about 74% found just once. Source material: memory CD4+ T cells sorted from blood. All receptors come from a woman in her thirties in good health. Both conserved end residues are part of each CDR3. The D gene is left open where the match is weak. Where a row states a size, it is once, few, many or the class of an expanded clone; other rows omit it.

D gene	V gene	clone size	J gene	CDR3 protein	CDR3 DNA
NA	TRBV7-9	NA	TRBJ2-3	CASSPRWGRGADTQYF	TGTGCCAGCAGCCCCCGGTGGGGCCGCGGGGCAGATACGCAGTATTTT
NA	TRBV4-1	NA	TRBJ1-2	CASSQDQGGGPELVTF	TGCGCCAGCAGCCAAGATCAAGGTGGAGGCCCCGAACTTGTAACCTTC
NA	TRBV9	NA	TRBJ2-7	CASSEAAGSYEQYF	TGTGCCAGCAGCGAGGCAGCAGGGTCCTACGAGCAGTACTTC
NA	TRBV27	NA	TRBJ1-5	CASSSTRQATVNQPQHF	TGTGCCAGCAGCTCAACTCGACAGGCTACCGTTAATCAGCCCCAGCATTTT
TRBD1	TRBV2	NA	TRBJ2-3	CASSRDSKTDTQYF	TGTGCCAGCAGTAGGGACAGTAAAACAGATACGCAGTATTTT
TRBD1	TRBV10-3	NA	TRBJ2-7	CAISAGTGGFEQYF	TGTGCCATCAGCGCCGGGACAGGGGGGTTCGAGCAGTACTTC
TRBD2	TRBV7-8	NA	TRBJ2-1	CASSLVAASGSGGYNEQFF	TGTGCCAGCAGCTTAGTGGCTGCTAGCGGGAGTGGTGGATACAATGAGCAGTTCTTC
NA	TRBV28	NA	TRBJ2-2	CASTDWAGGYTGELFF	TGTGCCAGCACCGACTGGGCTGGGGGGTACACCGGGGAGCTGTTTTTT
NA	TRBV6-1	NA	TRBJ2-2	CASSPRGGGTGELFF	TGTGCCAGCAGTCCCAGGGGAGGGGGCACCGGGGAGCTGTTTTTT
NA	TRBV10-3	once	TRBJ2-7	CAISEHNKHGLDVYEQYF	TGTGCCATCAGTGAACACAATAAGCACGGATTAGACGTGTACGAGCAGTACTTC
NA	TRBV11-2	NA	TRBJ2-2	CASSLEADTGELFF	TGTGCCAGCAGCTTAGAGGCCGACACCGGGGAGCTGTTTTTT
TRBD1	TRBV6-1	few	TRBJ1-2	CASSATGGYGYTF	TGTGCCAGCAGTGCGACAGGGGGCTATGGCTACACCTTC
NA	TRBV9	few	TRBJ2-7	CASSPLSGNRYEQYF	TGTGCCAGCAGCCCCTTGTCGGGGAATCGATACGAGCAGTACTTC
TRBD2	TRBV5-6	NA	TRBJ2-5	CASSLRTSGSWETQYF	TGTGCCAGCAGCTTGAGGACTAGCGGGAGTTGGGAGACCCAGTACTTC
TRBD2	TRBV28	few	TRBJ2-1	CASSSRRLAGSNEQFF	TGTGCCAGCAGTTCCCGGCGGCTAGCGGGGAGCAATGAGCAGTTCTTC
NA	TRBV7-3	NA	TRBJ2-3	CASSFGLGTDTQYF	TGTGCCAGCAGCTTCGGTCTTGGCACAGATACGCAGTATTTT
NA	TRBV28	few	TRBJ2-3	CATKTVDGNMDTQYF	TGTGCCACCAAGACGGTGGATGGTAATATGGATACGCAGTATTTT
TRBD2	TRBV10-1	few	TRBJ2-1	CASMGGSSYNEQFF	TGCGCCAGCATGGGCGGGAGCTCCTACAATGAGCAGTTCTTC
NA	TRBV2	NA	TRBJ2-6	CASSVGNSGANVLTF	TGTGCCAGCAGTGTCGGAAACTCTGGGGCCAACGTCCTGACTTTC
NA	TRBV28	NA	TRBJ1-4	CASSPVNEKLFF	TGTGCCAGCAGTCCCGTAAATGAAAAACTGTTTTTT
NA	TRBV5-1	NA	TRBJ1-1	CASSLEFGGVTEAFF	TGCGCCAGCAGCTTGGAGTTTGGGGGCGTCACTGAAGCTTTCTTT
NA	TRBV5-6	NA	TRBJ1-2	CASSLGDYGYTF	TGTGCCAGCAGCTTGGGGGACTATGGCTACACCTTC